Below are 28 T cell receptor beta chains sequenced from a single sample in a study of OX40 agonist ivuxolimab in advanced cancers. This table comes from immunoSEQ multiplex PCR, and its TCRdb copy is limited to in-frame clones, with some not included. The sample carries tens of thousands of clones, approximately 85% recorded once. This specimen consisted of CD4+ or CD8+ T cells sorted from blood, obtained in a trial of the OX40 agonist ivuxolimab. All receptors derive from an adult with an advanced solid tumor such as melanoma, head and neck, liver or kidney cancer.

This clone showed up just once. The rearrangement links TRBV6-6 to TRBJ1-2, with D perhaps TRBD1 (5 bases). The V end was cut by 6 bases, the J end by 4 bases, with 21 bases between. In germline, CDR1 is MNHNY, CDR2 SVGAGI (reference sequence). The CDR3 totals 16 residues. CDR3 protein: CASSLKPGPYLYGYTF. CDR3 nucleotides: TGTGCCAGCAGCCTAAAGCCGGGACCTTACCTCTATGGCTACACCTTC.

This chain uses TRBV19 with TRBJ1-1; 8 nucleotides line up with TRBD1. The CDR3 loop spans 14 amino acids. V trimming: 4 bases; J trimming: 4 bases; junction bases outside the gene matches: 5. The germline CDR1 and CDR2 sequences are LNHDA and SQIVND (reference sequence). This CDR3 reads CASSTQGAITEAFF. The CDR3 DNA follows: TGTGCCAGTAGTACTCAGGGGGCGATCACTGAAGCTTTCTTT.

This chain connects TRBV2 to TRBJ2-1; TRBD1 agrees at 9 bases. This CDR3 region has 14 residues. J lost 7 bases, V lost 9 bases, and 10 bases had no gene match. Germline V gene sequence: CDR1 SNHLY, CDR2 FYNNEI. The CDR3 region has the DNA TGTGCCAGTGACCGGGACAGGGTTGAAAATGAGCAGTTCTTC. Its protein is CASDRDRVENEQFF.

The chain is built from TRBV10-3 and TRBJ1-2; D gene uncertain. Germline V gene data show CDR1 as ENHRY and CDR2 as SYGVKD. V was clipped by 0 bases and J by 4 bases, with 9 bases between them. The CDR3 totals 14 residues. CDR3 sequence (DNA): TGTGCCATCAGTGAGTCGATAGTAAGCTATGGCTACACCTTC. Amino acid sequence: CAISESIVSYGYTF.

The V gene is TRBV5-4, the J gene TRBJ2-5; D might be TRBD2 (5 bases). Trimming took 0 bases from V and 5 from J, leaving 8 bases between them. The CDR3 spans 13 residues. CDR1 and CDR2 (germline): SGHNT, YYREEE (reference sequence). The DNA for the CDR3 is TGTGCCAGCAGCTTGGGGGAGCGGGAGACCCAGTACTTC. The encoded protein is CASSLGERETQYF.

Judged by abundance, this clone is medium-sized. The V and J genes are TRBV6-1 and TRBJ1-1, with unresolved D. CDR1 and CDR2 from the germline V gene are MNHNS and SASEGT. Trimming cost V 8 bases and J 1 base, with 17 bases left between them. This CDR3 region has 15 residues. The CDR3 loop is CASRREGTTNTEAFF. In nucleotides, the CDR3 is TGTGCCAGCCGAAGGGAAGGCACCACGAACACTGAAGCTTTCTTT.

The chain links TRBV30 to TRBJ2-1; D gene uncertain. CDR3 size: 14 residues. Trimming pared 0 bases from V and 2 bases from J, leaving 8 bases between. Germline V gene lookup returns CDR1 GTSNPN and CDR2 SVGIG (reference sequence). The DNA for the CDR3 is TGTGCCTGGAGTGTATCCCCCACCTACAATGAGCAGTTCTTC. Translated: CAWSVSPTYNEQFF.

This clone was seen only a few times. This rearrangement joins TRBV6-6 to TRBJ2-3, with TRBD2 identical over 8 bases. The germline gives CDR1 MNHNY, CDR2 SVGAGI (reference sequence). J was trimmed by 5 bases and V by 10 bases; bases with no gene match: 8. The length of the CDR3 is 13 residues. The CDR3 loop is CATRGGLGDTQYF. The CDR3 coding sequence is TGTGCCACCCGGGGGGGATTGGGAGATACGCAGTATTTT.

V gene TRBV5-4 combines with J gene TRBJ1-1, with a possible D match to TRBD1 (5 bases). V lost 0 bases and J 1 base, leaving 7 bases between the germline ends. The germline gives CDR1 SGHNT, CDR2 YYREEE (reference sequence). The CDR3 runs to 14 residues. The CDR3 DNA is TGTGCCAGCAGCTTGGTTCAGGGGAACACTGAAGCTTTCTTT. It specifies CASSLVQGNTEAFF.

CDR3 in DNA: TGTGCCAGCAGACACGGGAATGAGCAGTTCTTC. Its protein product is CASRHGNEQFF. This sequence joins TRBV6-5 and TRBJ2-1, with D unclear. Per germline, CDR1 MNHEY and CDR2 SVGAGI. Trimming stripped 6 bases from V and 7 bases from J, with 7 bases between. CDR3 length: 11 amino acids.

The DNA for the CDR3 is TGTGCCAGTAGTATGACGGGGAGTCGTAATTCACCCCTCCACTTT. Protein sequence: CASSMTGSRNSPLHF. J is TRBJ1-6 and V is TRBV19; D not resolved. Germline V gene sequence: CDR1 LNHDA, CDR2 SQIVND (reference sequence). This CDR3 is built from 15 residues. Between the trimmed V and J ends, which lost 3 bases and 6 bases, there was a span of 12 bases. Complete variable domain (other parts from reference TRBV19 and TRBJ1-6): DGGITQSPKYLFRKEGQNVTLSCEQNLNHDAMYWYRQDPGQGLRLIYYSQIVNDFQKGDIAEGYSVSREKKESFPLTVTSAQKNPTAFYLCASSMTGSRNSPLHFGNGTRLTVT.

The genes are TRBV12-5 and TRBJ2-1; D ambiguous. The CDR3 has 13 residues. Germline V gene lookup returns CDR1 LGHNT and CDR2 FRNRAP. Trimming stripped 5 bases from V and 4 bases from J, with 9 bases between. CDR3 nucleotides: TGTGCTAGTGGTGCAGCCCCTTACAATGAGCAGTTCTTC. This sequence encodes CASGAAPYNEQFF.

The chain links TRBV18 to TRBJ2-2; either TRBD1 or TRBD2 may supply D (5 bases each). The V and J ends lost 0 bases and 2 bases respectively, with 13 bases between them. The CDR3 has 17 residues. Germline assignment: CDR1 KGHSH and CDR2 LQKENI. CDR3 DNA sequence: TGTGCCAGCTCACCACCGCTAAGGGGAGTAAACACCGGGGAGCTGTTTTTT. Its translation is CASSPPLRGVNTGELFF.

V is TRBV5-6 and J is TRBJ2-7; 8 nucleotides match TRBD1. CDR3 length: 16 residues. V was clipped by 0 bases and J by 1 base; unmatched bases: 6. The germline CDR1 and CDR2 sequences are SGHDT and YYEEEE. DNA for the CDR3: TGTGCCAGCAGCTTGGGACCGGGACAGGTTTCCTACGAGCAGTACTTC. As protein: CASSLGPGQVSYEQYF.

This clone was observed a single time. The rearrangement uses TRBV7-2 and TRBJ2-5; D perhaps matches TRBD1 (6 bases). V lost 5 bases and J lost 1, with 17 bases in between. The CDR3 spans 16 residues. Looked up from germline, CDR1 is SGHTA and CDR2 is FQGNSA. For the CDR3, the DNA is TGTGCCAGCAGCCCCCAAGAACCGGACAGCCAAGAGACCCAGTACTTC. It codes for CASSPQEPDSQETQYF.

The rearrangement joins TRBV6-5 to TRBJ2-3; D is uncertain. Germline loops: CDR1 MNHEY, CDR2 SVGAGI. Trimming shortened V by 6 bases and J by 0 bases, and 13 bases separated the two germline ends. The CDR3 loop spans 15 amino acids. The CDR3 spells CASSRSTASTDTQYF. CDR3 in DNA: TGTGCCAGCAGCCGATCGACGGCTAGCACAGATACGCAGTATTTT.

This clone was counted once. The V call is TRBV5-5, the J call TRBJ1-6, with 9 bases that match TRBD1. CDR3 length: 15 amino acids. From germline, CDR1 is SGHKS and CDR2 YYEKEE (reference sequence). Unmatched junction bases numbered 8, after V lost 3 bases and J lost 10 bases. For the CDR3, the DNA is TGTGCCAGCAGCTCTACCGGGACAGGGTTGTCACCCCTCCACTTT. As protein: CASSSTGTGLSPLHF.

By its share, this clone is medium-sized (0.01 to 0.1%). This chain connects TRBV4-1 to TRBJ1-2; maybe TRBD1 (5 bases). V was cut by 0 bases and J by 7 bases, with 12 bases left in between. CDR3 length: 14 residues. Per germline, CDR1 MGHRA and CDR2 YSYEKL. The CDR3 DNA follows: TGCGCCAGCAGCCAAGACGGGAATGGGGGTGGCTACACCTTC. It specifies CASSQDGNGGGYTF.

The chain is built from TRBV27 and TRBJ1-1, with D maybe TRBD1 (5 bases). The germline CDR1 and CDR2 sequences are MNHEY and SMNVEV (reference sequence). The CDR3 contains 14 residues. V was clipped by 3 bases and J by 0 bases, with 8 bases between them. DNA of the CDR3: TGTGCCAGCAGTTTTCAGGGAATGAACACTGAAGCTTTCTTT. Its translation is CASSFQGMNTEAFF.

The rearrangement joins TRBV11-2 to TRBJ1-2; possible D gene TRBD1, 5 bases. This CDR3 has 14 amino acids. V was shortened by 5 bases and J by 4 bases, with 14 bases between the two germline ends. Germline V gene lookup returns CDR1 SGHAT and CDR2 FQNNGV. CDR3 sequence (DNA): TGTGCCAGCAGCCCTCCCCAAGGGACCTATGGCTACACCTTC. It codes for CASSPPQGTYGYTF.

This chain uses TRBV19 with TRBJ1-1, with unresolved D. Germline V gene sequence: CDR1 LNHDA, CDR2 SQIVND (reference sequence). The V end lost 7 bases, the J end lost 0 bases, and 9 bases lay between the germline ends. The CDR3 runs 13 residues. The CDR3 nucleotides are TGTGCCAGTAAGCTTGTCATGAACACTGAAGCTTTCTTT. This gives the protein CASKLVMNTEAFF.

The chain has TRBV5-4 and TRBJ2-7; D may match TRBD1 or TRBD2 (5 bases each). V gave up 3 bases and J gave up 3 bases, with 16 bases separating them. The CDR3 loop spans 15 amino acids. CDR1 and CDR2 from the germline V gene are SGHNT and YYREEE (reference sequence). The DNA for the CDR3 is TGTGCCAGCAGCTCGGCCGGGACGGGGTACTACGAGCAGTACTTC. Translation gives CASSSAGTGYYEQYF.

This chain uses TRBV5-6 with TRBJ1-2; D unclear. V was cut by 6 bases and J by 0 bases, with 6 bases left in between. Germline V CDR1 and CDR2: SGHDT, YYEEEE. The CDR3 sequence is 12 residues long. CDR3 sequence reads: CASTGSNYGYTF. The CDR3 region has the DNA TGTGCCAGCACCGGATCTAACTATGGCTACACCTTC.

The rearrangement links TRBV29-1 to TRBJ2-5, with TRBD1 identical over 9 bases. There are 13 residues in the CDR3. The J segment lost 9 bases and the V segment lost 5 bases, leaving 10 bases of the junction unmatched. Germline assignment: CDR1 SQVTM and CDR2 ANQGSEA. The CDR3 DNA reads TGCAGCGTTCCCCCCGAGGACAGGGGACCCCAGTACTTC. This translates into CSVPPEDRGPQYF.

This clone appeared a single time. The junction and the germline gene differ at one end; a read error may be behind it. The V gene is TRBV14, the J gene TRBJ1-2, with 7 bases matching TRBD1. Germline loops: CDR1 SGHDN, CDR2 FVKESK. The CDR3 covers 14 residues. CDR3 sequence reads: CASGPGQRAYLTSF. CDR3 nucleotide sequence: TGTGCCAGCGGACCGGGACAGCGGGCCTACCTAACCTCCTTC. The whole variable domain, remainder taken from reference TRBV14 and TRBJ1-2, is EAGVTQFPSHSVIEKGQTVTLRCDPISGHDNLYWYRRVMGKEIKFLLHFVKESKQDESGMPNNRFLAERTGGTYSTLKVQPAELEDSGVYFCASGPGQRAYLTSFGSGTRLTVV.

The chain recombines TRBV7-8 with TRBJ2-4; 11 bases line up with TRBD2. Germline trimming cut 3 bases from V and 0 bases from J; bases unmatched to any gene: 4. Germline V lookup: CDR1 SGHVS, CDR2 FQNEAQ. The CDR3 consists of 17 residues. The CDR3 DNA reads TGTGCCAGCAGCTTTAGCGGGGGGGTACTAGCCAAAAACATTCAGTACTTC. Translation gives CASSFSGGVLAKNIQYF.

This chain connects TRBV30 to TRBJ2-1; possible D gene TRBD1, 6 bases. CDR1 is GTSNPN and CDR2 is SVGIG in the germline V gene (reference sequence). CDR3 length equals 11 residues. The ends were cut back, 2 bases at V and 15 bases at J, with 14 bases in the middle. The CDR3 region has the DNA TGTGCCTGGAGTCCCCGGCAGGGGAGGTTCTTC. Translation gives CAWSPRQGRFF.

The chain recombines TRBV5-1 with TRBJ2-2; D uncertain. Trimming left V 1 base short and J 6 bases short, with 10 bases between. The CDR3 consists of 14 residues. Germline CDR1 is SGHRS and CDR2 is YFSETQ. The CDR3 DNA reads as TGCGCCAGCAGCTTGAAGGGATCGGCCGGGGAGCTGTTTTTT. Its translation is CASSLKGSAGELFF.